The 17 T cell receptor beta chains listed next were all sequenced from one sample in a study of PD-1 blockade in classical Hodgkin lymphoma. No patient escaped relapse after autologous stem cell transplantation, and brentuximab vedotin exposure varied. Using immunoSEQ multiplex PCR, the repertoire was profiled, and TCRdb retains in-frame clones only, with some absent. The sample lists about 20,000 clones, less than 75% occurring once. The specimen comprised peripheral blood mononuclear cells (PBMCs), sampled before the second cycle of nivolumab. These receptor sequences come from a human donor with classical Hodgkin lymphoma.

The chain combines TRBV7-2 with TRBJ2-6; perhaps TRBD1 as D (5 bases). V was shortened by 2 bases and J by 0 bases, with 11 bases between the two germline ends. Germline V gives CDR1 SGHTA, CDR2 FQGNSA. The CDR3 has 17 amino acids. The CDR3 nucleotides are TGTGCCAGCAGCTTACAGGGCAGGGACTCTGGGGCCAACGTCCTGACTTTC. Protein product: CASSLQGRDSGANVLTF.

The genes are TRBV27 and TRBJ1-1; 9 bases map to TRBD1. The CDR3 covers 15 residues. The germline V gene has CDR1 MNHEY and CDR2 SMNVEV (reference sequence). V lost 2 bases and J lost 0; bases outside the gene matches: 1. Here the CDR3 DNA reads TGTGCCAGCAGTTTACGGACAGGGGTGAACACTGAAGCTTTCTTT. It encodes CASSLRTGVNTEAFF.

This clone has only one observation. The chain uses TRBV4-1 and TRBJ1-2; maybe TRBD1 (5 bases). The CDR3 spans 16 residues. Trimming left V 0 bases short and J 6 bases short, with 17 bases between. From germline, CDR1 is MGHRA and CDR2 YSYEKL. The CDR3 region is CASSQDLARVGDGYTF. The CDR3 DNA reads TGCGCCAGCAGCCAAGATTTGGCCAGGGTAGGTGATGGCTACACCTTC.

This chain links TRBV5-4 with TRBJ1-6; 7 bases line up with TRBD1. CDR1 and CDR2 from the germline V gene are SGHNT and YYREEE (reference sequence). The V and J ends lost 1 base and 7 bases, in that order; junction bases with no gene match: 11. The CDR3 has 17 amino acids. The CDR3 DNA reads TGTGCCAGCAGCTTGATGGTCGTGACAGGGCGAAATTCACCCCTCCACTTT. Its translation: CASSLMVVTGRNSPLHF.

This clone is classed as medium-sized. The gene calls are TRBV11-2 and TRBJ1-4, with D tentatively TRBD1 (6 bases). Germline V gene lookup returns CDR1 SGHAT and CDR2 FQNNGV. The length of the CDR3 is 13 residues. V was pared by 6 bases and J by 8 bases, with 13 bases between. CDR3 protein: CASRLTGSEKLFF. The CDR3 region has the DNA TGTGCCAGCAGGCTCACAGGGTCCGAAAAACTGTTTTTT.

The J gene is TRBJ1-1, the V gene TRBV6-6; possibly TRBD1 for D (6 bases). Trimming removed 7 bases at V and 1 base at J, with 16 bases between. Germline-derived CDR1 and CDR2 are MNHNY and SVGAGI (reference sequence). The CDR3 consists of 15 residues. The CDR3 region has the DNA TGTGCCAGCAATCATCTGGGACACTCGAACACTGAAGCTTTCTTT. This codes for CASNHLGHSNTEAFF.

This clone came up a few times. The V gene is TRBV30, the J gene TRBJ1-5; 7 positions agree with TRBD1. Germline CDR1 GTSNPN, CDR2 SVGIG (reference sequence). This CDR3 is built from 15 residues. V gave up 0 bases and J gave up 6 bases; unmatched junction bases: 8. Here the CDR3 DNA reads TGTGCCTGGAGTGTTGGAGGGGGCGCGGGTCAGCCCCAGCATTTT. Its protein is CAWSVGGGAGQPQHF. Full variable domain (rest looked up from reference TRBV30 and TRBJ1-5): SQTIHQWPATLVQPVGSPLSLECTVEGTSNPNLYWYRQAAGRGLQLLFYSVGIGQISSEVPQNLSASRPQDRQFILSSKKLLLSDSGFYLCAWSVGGGAGQPQHFGDGTRLSIL.

The V gene is TRBV10-3, the J gene TRBJ2-3; D might be TRBD2 (5 bases). This CDR3 spans 14 amino acids. The germline gives CDR1 ENHRY, CDR2 SYGVKD. V was pared by 10 bases and J by 0 bases, with 14 bases between. The CDR3 reads CASNGLISTDTQYF. CDR3 nucleotides: TGTGCCAGCAATGGACTTATTAGCACAGATACGCAGTATTTT.

V and J are TRBV5-1 and TRBJ2-7; unclear D gene. CDR1 and CDR2 (germline): SGHRS, YFSETQ. The CDR3 is made up of 13 amino acids. Trimming removed 4 bases from V and 0 bases from J, with 8 bases in between. CDR3 coding DNA: TGCGCCAGCAGCCCCGGGTTCTCCTACGAGCAGTACTTC. It yields the protein CASSPGFSYEQYF. The variable domain in full, with the rest retrieved from reference TRBV5-1 and TRBJ2-7, is KAGVTQTPRYLIKTRGQQVTLSCSPISGHRSVSWYQQTPGQGLQFLFEYFSETQRNKGNFPGRFSGRQFSNSRSEMNVSTLELGDSALYLCASSPGFSYEQYFGPGTRLTVT.

The chain combines TRBV4-1 with TRBJ2-3; TRBD2 matches 9 bases. Germline V CDR1 and CDR2: MGHRA, YSYEKL. Trimming removed 1 base from V and 5 bases from J; junction bases left unmatched: 7. This CDR3 spans 16 amino acids. The CDR3: CASSQGPSGTGDTQYF. CDR3 bases: TGCGCCAGCAGCCAAGGGCCTAGCGGGACTGGAGATACGCAGTATTTT.

The V gene is TRBV7-6, the J gene TRBJ2-5; the D call may be TRBD1 or TRBD2 (5 bases each). Germline loops: CDR1 SGHVS, CDR2 FNYEAQ. Trimming left V 5 bases short and J 7 bases short, with 17 bases between. The CDR3 length is 14 residues. CDR3 bases: TGTGCCAGCAGCCCCGGGACGGGGCTGGCGACCCAGTACTTC. Translated, it gives CASSPGTGLATQYF.

The V call is TRBV7-9, the J call TRBJ1-1; weak D call: TRBD1 (5 bases). CDR1 and CDR2 (germline): SEHNR, FQNEAQ (reference sequence). The CDR3 sequence is 13 residues long. V shed 5 bases and J shed 4 bases, with 11 bases lying between them. The CDR3 here is CASSAWDPTEAFF. CDR3 DNA sequence: TGTGCCAGCAGCGCATGGGACCCCACTGAAGCTTTCTTT. The full variable domain, with the rest looked up from reference TRBV7-9 and TRBJ1-1, is DTGVSQNPRHKITKRGQNVTFRCDPISEHNRLYWYRQTLGQGPEFLTYFQNEAQLEKSRLLSDRFSAERPKGSFSTLEIQRTEQGDSAMYLCASSAWDPTEAFFGQGTRLTVV.

The chain couples TRBV15 to TRBJ2-1; 7 positions match TRBD2. Germline V gene data show CDR1 as LNHNV and CDR2 as YYDKDF (reference sequence). The CDR3 contains 16 residues. V dropped 3 bases and J dropped 4; count of bases not matched to a gene: 9. The CDR3 region is CATSRAGEAGYNEQFF. CDR3 sequence (DNA): TGTGCCACCAGCAGGGCGGGGGAGGCGGGGTACAATGAGCAGTTCTTC. The whole variable domain, remainder taken from reference TRBV15 and TRBJ2-1, is DAMVIQNPRYQVTQFGKPVTLSCSQTLNHNVMYWYQQKSSQAPKLLFHYYDKDFNNEADTPDNFQSRRPNTSFCFLDIRSPGLGDTAMYLCATSRAGEAGYNEQFFGPGTRLTVL.

The chain carries TRBV6-6 and TRBJ2-1; D is ambiguous. This CDR3 region has 12 residues. Germline CDR1 reads MNHNY; CDR2 reads SVGAGI (reference sequence). The CDR3: CATRTNYNEQFF. Written as DNA, the CDR3 is TGTGCTACCAGGACGAACTACAATGAGCAGTTCTTC.

This chain connects TRBV28 to TRBJ1-4; TRBD1 matches at 8 bases. The CDR3 runs 15 residues. V was clipped by 4 bases and J by 4 bases; unmatched bases: 5. Germline CDR1 is MDHEN and CDR2 is SYDVKM. DNA of the CDR3: TGTGCCAGCAGTTCTGGACAGGGTGGTAATGAAAAACTGTTTTTT. As protein: CASSSGQGGNEKLFF.

This chain links TRBV6-1 with TRBJ1-2, with D unclear. The V end was cut by 8 bases, the J end by 4 bases, with 20 bases between. Germline V gene data show CDR1 as MNHNS and CDR2 as SASEGT. The CDR3 covers 15 residues. CDR3 residues: CASQPPGPGSYGYTF. In nucleotides, the CDR3 is TGTGCCAGCCAACCCCCTGGACCGGGGAGCTATGGCTACACCTTC.

The chain employs TRBV27 and TRBJ2-3; no firm D call. Germline V gene lookup returns CDR1 MNHEY and CDR2 SMNVEV (reference sequence). V was trimmed by 5 bases and J by 0 bases, leaving 0 bases between them. The CDR3 totals 11 residues. CDR3 sequence (DNA): TGTGCCAGCAGTAGCACAGATACGCAGTATTTT. It is translated as CASSSTDTQYF.